This entry is about one T cell receptor (beta chain). Its antigen is unidentified. The data stem from a study of metastatic and nonmetastatic thyroid tumors. Study-wide background: Repertoire comparisons spanned blood and tumor or nodule tissue from malignant and benign thyroid patients.

None of the patients had undergone any treatment ahead of thyroid surgery. Findings and limits, study-wide: For both blood and tumor, malignant thyroid tumors reportedly showed significantly higher TCR beta diversity than benign nodules did.

As handled by the study authors: Differences in CDR3 between clinicopathological groups were drawn on to build a classifier intended to discriminate distant-metastatic papillary thyroid cancer patients. MiXCR reprocessed the PCR reads for TCRdb. For this entry, the V and J calls and clone size follow TCRdb and not the study's own pipeline. The sample lists around 6,000 clones; roughly 27% were seen once. The TCR was taken from a female donor with papillary thyroid cancer or a benign thyroid nodule (not recorded which). Some clones in this sample may be carry-over from other donors' samples. The sequencing input was adjacent normal tissue.

CDR3 DNA: TGCAGTGCTAGTTCCGGTACTGGCGGGCGATACGAGCAGTACTTC. It translates to CSASSGTGGRYEQYF. The chain recombines TRBV20-1 with TRBJ2-7; D possibly corresponds to TRBD2 (5 bases). This CDR3 has 15 residues. V lost 3 bases and J lost 4, with 19 bases in between. Germline V CDR1 and CDR2: DFQATT, SNEGSKA (reference sequence).